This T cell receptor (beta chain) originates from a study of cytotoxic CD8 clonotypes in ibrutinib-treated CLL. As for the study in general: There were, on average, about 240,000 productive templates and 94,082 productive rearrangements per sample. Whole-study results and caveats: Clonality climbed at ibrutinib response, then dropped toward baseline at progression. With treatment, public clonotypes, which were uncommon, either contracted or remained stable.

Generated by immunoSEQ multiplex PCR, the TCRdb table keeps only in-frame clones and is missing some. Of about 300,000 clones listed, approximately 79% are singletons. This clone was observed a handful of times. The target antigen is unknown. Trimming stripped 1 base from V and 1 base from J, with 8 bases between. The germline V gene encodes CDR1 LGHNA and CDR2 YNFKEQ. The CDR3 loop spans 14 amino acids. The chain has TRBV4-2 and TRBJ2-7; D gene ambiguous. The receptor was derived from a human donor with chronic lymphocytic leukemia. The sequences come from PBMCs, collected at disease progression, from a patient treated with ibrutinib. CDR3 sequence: CASSQVGDSYEQYF. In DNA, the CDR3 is TGTGCCAGCAGCCAAGTTGGCGATTCCTACGAGCAGTACTTC.